This T cell receptor (beta chain) was recovered during a study of blood T cell repertoires in COVID-19. Profiled with immunoSEQ multiplex PCR; TCRdb holds only in-frame clones, not every one. This table has about 380,000 clones, 87% appearing once. This CDR3 comprises 19 residues. J lost 0 bases, V lost 1 base, and 6 bases had no gene match. From germline, CDR1 is LGHDT and CDR2 YNNKEL (reference sequence). The cohort comprised adults aged 18 to 89 years residing in approximately 25 US areas. Clinical history as reported by participants underpinned cohort assignment. This clonotype was obtained from a man aged 25 to 40 who had recovered from COVID-19. The chain is built from TRBV3-1 (or the pseudogene TRBV3-2) and TRBJ2-1, with 13 bases aligning to TRBD2. Sequencing was done on a sample of PBMCs or T cells enriched from blood (not recorded which). CDR3 in amino acids: CASSQVRLAGGHSYNEQFF. In nucleotides, the CDR3 is TGTGCCAGCAGCCAAGTACGACTAGCGGGGGGTCACTCCTACAATGAGCAGTTCTTC.